These 21 T cell receptor beta chains were sequenced from one sample in a study of vaccination and CD4 T cells after COVID-19. Sample treatment: approximately 10-day PBMC culture with coronavirus spike peptide pools or control peptides (ViraFEST assay). Sequence data for DNA of cultured CD4+ T cells were generated by the Oncomine TCR Beta short-read assay. One entry per CDR3 protein, called by TCRdb with MiXCR from the PCR reads. The sample has around 12,000 distinct CDR3 sequences, about three fifths seen once. Their cognate antigens are unknown. The sample comprised CD4+ T cells from blood, cultured in vitro. All receptors come from a human donor who had recovered from COVID-19.

This clonotype occurred a few times. This chain joins TRBV18 and TRBJ1-5; D is ambiguous. CDR3 size: 14 residues. V was pared by 6 bases and J by 0 bases, with 9 bases between. CDR1 and CDR2 (germline): KGHSH, LQKENI. The CDR3 region has the DNA TGTGCCAGCTCGCCTCAGAATAGCAATCAGCCCCAGCATTTT. It encodes CASSPQNSNQPQHF.

CDR3 DNA sequence: TGTGCCAGCAGTTTGTCGGGGAAGCGATCACCCCTCCACTTT. Residues: CASSLSGKRSPLHF. The V gene is TRBV12-3 or TRBV12-4, the J gene TRBJ1-6, with D unclear. The CDR3 has 14 residues. The V end was cut by 3 bases, the J end by 10 bases, with 13 bases between.

The V gene is TRBV5-4, the J gene TRBJ2-5; TRBD2 agrees at 13 bases. CDR1 SGHNT and CDR2 YYREEE come from the germline V gene (reference sequence). The CDR3 has 16 residues. V lost 2 bases to trimming and J lost 0 bases; unmatched junction nucleotides: 1. The CDR3 DNA reads as TGTGCCAGCAGCTTCGGGACTAGCGGGAACCAAGAGACCCAGTACTTC. Translating it yields CASSFGTSGNQETQYF.

The rearrangement uses TRBV24-1 and TRBJ2-5; D tentatively fits TRBD1 or TRBD2 (6 bases each). The germline gives CDR1 KGHDR, CDR2 SFDVKD. CDR3 size: 16 residues. With 4 bases removed from V and 6 bases from J, the gap between germline ends came to 20 bases. The CDR3 here is CATSDSGGPGAKTQYF. The CDR3 DNA reads TGTGCCACCAGTGACTCCGGGGGCCCGGGCGCGAAGACCCAGTACTTC.

This clonotype has only one observation. This chain connects TRBV18 to TRBJ1-1; the D is unclear. Trimming removed 6 bases from V and 5 bases from J, with 16 bases in between. The germline gives CDR1 KGHSH, CDR2 LQKENI. The CDR3 totals 14 residues. Here the CDR3 DNA reads TGTGCCAGCTCCTTCGACGGCAGGTGGACTGAAGCTTTCTTT. Protein product: CASSFDGRWTEAFF.

The CDR3 here is CASSPQPSNSYNEQFF. CDR3 bases: TGTGCCAGCAGCCCACAACCCTCAAATTCTTACAATGAGCAGTTCTTC. This chain connects TRBV2 to TRBJ2-1; D ambiguous. The CDR3 covers 16 residues. Germline lookup yields CDR1 SNHLY and CDR2 FYNNEI. V lost 6 bases and J lost 4, with 19 bases in between.

V usage is TRBV20-1 and J usage is TRBJ2-7, with 10 nucleotides matching TRBD1. Looked up from germline, CDR1 is DFQATT and CDR2 is SNEGSKA (reference sequence). The length of the CDR3 is 14 residues. The J segment lost 4 bases and the V segment lost 6 bases, leaving 9 bases of the junction unmatched. The CDR3 DNA reads TGCAGTGCACAAGGACAGGGGGTTTCTTACGAGCAGTACTTC. As protein: CSAQGQGVSYEQYF.

The sample holds a few counts of this clonotype. The chain combines TRBV7-8 with TRBJ2-5; D not resolved. The CDR3 is 14 residues long. With 1 base removed from V and 5 bases from J, the gap between germline ends came to 11 bases. Looked up from germline, CDR1 is SGHVS and CDR2 is FQNEAQ. The CDR3 reads CASSLEETAETQYF. The CDR3 DNA reads TGTGCCAGCAGCTTAGAAGAGACCGCTGAGACCCAGTACTTC.

The chain carries TRBV19 and TRBJ2-3, with a weak D call TRBD1 (6 bases). V was shortened by 6 bases and J by 2 bases, with 9 bases between the two germline ends. Germline V gene lookup returns CDR1 LNHDA and CDR2 SQIVND (reference sequence). This CDR3 contains 13 residues. Here the CDR3 DNA reads TGTGCCAGTAGGGCAGGGGTCACAGATACGCAGTATTTT. Residues: CASRAGVTDTQYF.

This sequence joins TRBV7-9 and TRBJ2-7; D might be TRBD1 (6 bases). The V end lost 6 bases, the J end lost 5 bases, and 20 bases lay between the germline ends. Germline CDR1 reads SEHNR; CDR2 reads FQNEAQ (reference sequence). The CDR3 sequence is 15 residues long. In DNA, the CDR3 is TGTGCCAGCAGGCCACCAGGGGTACAGGGTGACGAGCAGTACTTC. Translated, it gives CASRPPGVQGDEQYF.

The chain joins TRBV20-1 to TRBJ2-2, with 9 bases lining up with TRBD2. V lost 2 bases to trimming and J lost 7 bases; unmatched junction nucleotides: 5. In germline, CDR1 is DFQATT, CDR2 SNEGSKA (reference sequence). The CDR3 totals 14 residues. The CDR3 DNA reads as TGCAGTGCTAGACTAGCGGGATCTCTCGGGGAGCTGTTTTTT. Protein product: CSARLAGSLGELFF.

In this sample, this clonotype turned up a few times. The rearrangement joins TRBV20-1 to TRBJ2-2; 11 nucleotides line up with TRBD2. The CDR3 contains 19 residues. Germline V gene lookup returns CDR1 DFQATT and CDR2 SNEGSKA (reference sequence). With 0 bases clipped from V and 1 base from J, the junction kept 10 bases outside the gene matches. In DNA, the CDR3 is TGCAGTGCTAGAGAAATGCCACTAGCGGGAGCCATGAACACCGGGGAGCTGTTTTTT. It codes for CSAREMPLAGAMNTGELFF.

The chain's CDR3 is CASNSRALSGAYGYTF. DNA for the CDR3: TGTGCCAGTAACTCCCGGGCCCTGAGTGGGGCCTATGGCTACACCTTC. The rearrangement uses TRBV19 and TRBJ1-2, with D tentatively TRBD1 (5 bases). V was pared by 7 bases and J by 4 bases, with 22 bases between. The CDR3 consists of 16 residues. CDR1 and CDR2 (germline): LNHDA, SQIVND (reference sequence).

This clonotype was recorded a few times. The chain carries TRBV7-2 and TRBJ1-5; possibly TRBD1 for D (5 bases). V lost 5 bases, J lost 9 bases, and 11 bases lay in between. Germline CDR1 and CDR2: SGHTA and FQGNSA. This CDR3 comprises 12 residues. The CDR3 DNA reads TGTGCCAGCAGCCGGGACGTCGGGCCCCAGCATTTT. This gives the protein CASSRDVGPQHF.

The chain is built from TRBV6-2 or TRBV6-3 and TRBJ2-5; 7 bases match TRBD1. Trimming cost V 4 bases and J 4 bases; bases outside gene matches: 9. The CDR3 has 15 amino acids. Germline lookup yields CDR1 MNHEY and CDR2 SVGEGT. The CDR3 sequence: CASSFGQEVAETQYF. The CDR3 DNA is TGTGCCAGCAGTTTTGGACAGGAGGTAGCAGAGACCCAGTACTTC.

For this clonotype: Mismatch with germline at one junction end may stem from a read error. The chain combines TRBV11-2 with TRBJ2-4; TRBD1 matches at 12 bases. Germline values: CDR1 SGHAT, CDR2 FQNNGV. The CDR3 sequence is 13 residues long. CDR3 DNA: TGTGCCAGCAGCCCACAGGGACAGGGGGCAGTGGACTTC. Its protein product is CASSPQGQGAVDF.

This clonotype was counted a single time. This sequence joins TRBV5-4 and TRBJ2-3, with 7 nucleotides matching TRBD1. CDR3 length: 15 residues. The junction had 9 bases not matched to a gene; V was cut back by 4 bases and J by 4 bases. Germline values: CDR1 SGHNT, CDR2 YYREEE (reference sequence). As DNA, the CDR3 is TGTGCCAGCAGCCTGGCGACAGGGTTGGCAGATACGCAGTATTTT. Translated: CASSLATGLADTQYF.

The chain is built from TRBV19 and TRBJ1-5, with TRBD1 identical over 7 bases. Unmatched junction bases numbered 7, after V lost 7 bases and J lost 7 bases. CDR3 length: 13 amino acids. Germline assignment: CDR1 LNHDA and CDR2 SQIVND (reference sequence). CDR3: CASTSDRTQPQHF. The CDR3 DNA follows: TGTGCCAGTACCTCGGACAGGACCCAGCCCCAGCATTTT.

This clonotype was seen just once. The V gene is TRBV7-2, the J gene TRBJ2-1; possibly TRBD1 for D (6 bases). The length of the CDR3 is 14 residues. Germline lookup yields CDR1 SGHTA and CDR2 FQGNSA. V lost 8 bases to trimming and J lost 1 base, with 12 bases between them. The CDR3 here is CASAFDRSYNEQFF. Written as DNA, the CDR3 is TGTGCCAGCGCCTTTGACAGGTCCTACAATGAGCAGTTCTTC. The full variable domain, rest sourced from reference TRBV7-2 and TRBJ2-1, is GAGVSQSPSNKVTEKGKDVELRCDPISGHTALYWYRQSLGQGLEFLIYFQGNSAPDKSGLPSDRFSAERTGGSVSTLTIQRTQQEDSAVYLCASAFDRSYNEQFFGPGTRLTVL.

The sample holds a few counts of this clonotype. A read error may account for a junction end that differs from germline. The gene calls are TRBV20-1 and TRBJ1-5; D uncertain. The V gene's germline CDR1 is DFQATT and CDR2 SNEGSKA (reference sequence). The CDR3 spans 16 residues. CDR3 coding DNA: TGCAGTGCAAGAGAGCCGGGGTTAGGTAGCAATCAGCCCCAGCATTTT. This encodes CSAREPGLGSNQPQHF.

In this sample, this clonotype turned up a few times. The V and J genes are TRBV5-1 and TRBJ1-1; a possible D gene is TRBD1 (5 bases). The CDR3 length is 13 residues. Germline-derived CDR1 and CDR2 are SGHRS and YFSETQ. The V and J ends lost 3 bases and 4 bases respectively, with 10 bases between them. The CDR3 loop reads CASSSTEGTEAFF. The CDR3 DNA follows: TGCGCCAGCAGCTCGACAGAGGGCACTGAAGCTTTCTTT.